This note documents a single T cell receptor (beta chain) sequence. CDR1 MDHEN and CDR2 SYDVKM come from the germline V gene. The CDR3 length is 15 residues. V shed 8 bases, J shed 5 bases, and the junction held 15 bases outside the gene matches. The sample comes from a study of blood T cell repertoires in COVID-19. Across the whole study: The study drew acute and convalescent COVID-19 samples from the United States, Italy and Spain. Sources were T cells, B-cell-depleted T cells, or PBMCs; the material itself was cDNA or gDNA.

In the authors' workflow: Amplification from reference gene primers served as the basis for estimated nucleated cell counts. TCRdb keeps only in-frame clones here, not all; method: immunoSEQ multiplex PCR. That table gives V, J and clone size, and the DNA gave D and trimming. Among 200,000 to 250,000 clones listed, about 89% were seen once. The specimen was peripheral blood. The gene calls are TRBV28 and TRBJ2-7; 7 bases align to TRBD2. The source is a woman in her sixties or seventies who had recovered from COVID-19. The CDR3 spells CASEGRGYGWDEQYF. DNA of the CDR3: TGTGCCAGCGAGGGGCGGGGGTATGGTTGGGACGAGCAGTACTTC.